These 9 T cell receptor beta chains were all obtained from the same sample, sequenced in a study of blood T cell repertoires in COVID-19. Some clones are missing from TCRdb's copy, which holds only in-frame ones; the method was immunoSEQ multiplex PCR. The sample includes about 120,000 clones, about four fifths seen only once; the top ten take around 15%. Sequencing was carried out using peripheral blood. The receptors were gathered from a man between 60 and 75 years old with active or convalescent COVID-19.

The V gene is TRBV4-2, the J gene TRBJ2-3; tentative D call: TRBD2 (6 bases). The V end lost 1 base, the J end lost 0 bases, and 11 bases lay between the germline ends. In germline, CDR1 is LGHNA, CDR2 YNFKEQ. This CDR3 is 16 amino acids long. This CDR3 reads CASSQAEGSSTDTQYF. The CDR3 DNA reads as TGTGCCAGCAGCCAAGCGGAGGGATCTAGCACAGATACGCAGTATTTT.

The chain combines TRBV7-2 with TRBJ2-7, with D possibly TRBD1 on 5 matching bases. Germline CDR1 SGHTA, CDR2 FQGNSA. The CDR3 runs 15 residues. V shed 5 bases and J shed 0 bases, with 14 bases lying between them. CDR3 in DNA: TGTGCCAGCAGCCCAAGTGGGGCACTCTCCTACGAGCAGTACTTC. This sequence encodes CASSPSGALSYEQYF.

For the CDR3, the DNA is TGTGCCACTGGAACAGGGTCCTACGAGCAGTACTTC. It is translated as CATGTGSYEQYF. This chain joins TRBV19 and TRBJ2-7; TRBD1 is a possible D gene (6 bases). The germline V gene encodes CDR1 LNHDA and CDR2 SQIVND (reference sequence). This CDR3 contains 12 residues. V lost 10 bases and J lost 1, with 11 bases in between.

This chain uses TRBV30 with TRBJ2-3; 8 nucleotides agree with TRBD2. CDR3 length: 14 amino acids. CDR1 and CDR2 (germline): GTSNPN, SVGIG (reference sequence). V dropped 4 bases and J dropped 6; count of bases not matched to a gene: 9. CDR3 DNA sequence: TGTGCCTGGAAAAGCGGGAGCGGCCGGGATACGCAGTATTTT. Its protein product is CAWKSGSGRDTQYF.

This clone was found many times. The chain has TRBV7-9 and TRBJ2-3; 7 nucleotides align to TRBD2. CDR1 is SEHNR, CDR2 FQNEAQ, per germline (reference sequence). The CDR3 extends over 14 amino acids. V was clipped by 3 bases and J by 2 bases; unmatched bases: 2. The CDR3 sequence: CASSFTSDTDTQYF. The CDR3 nucleotides read TGTGCCAGCAGCTTCACTAGCGACACAGATACGCAGTATTTT. The full variable domain, completed using reference TRBV7-9 and TRBJ2-3, is DTGVSQNPRHKITKRGQNVTFRCDPISEHNRLYWYRQTLGQGPEFLTYFQNEAQLEKSRLLSDRFSAERPKGSFSTLEIQRTEQGDSAMYLCASSFTSDTDTQYFGPGTRLTVL.

CDR3 bases: TGTGCCAGCAGTACGGACAGGGGGACCTACAATGAGCAGTTCTTC. Its translation: CASSTDRGTYNEQFF. This chain uses TRBV6-5 with TRBJ2-1, with TRBD1 matching 10 bases. Germline-derived CDR1 and CDR2 are MNHEY and SVGAGI. The CDR3 is made up of 15 amino acids. V trimming: 5 bases; J trimming: 2 bases; junction bases outside the gene matches: 3.

This chain uses TRBV10-3 with TRBJ2-3, with a possible D match to TRBD1 (5 bases). Germline CDR1 is ENHRY and CDR2 is SYGVKD. The CDR3 is 15 amino acids. Trimming took 6 bases from V and 2 from J, leaving 15 bases between them. The CDR3 coding sequence is TGTGCCATCAGGCCAGACAGCCTGTCCACAGATACGCAGTATTTT. Amino acids: CAIRPDSLSTDTQYF.

The chain links TRBV7-2 to TRBJ2-1; TRBD2 matches at 11 bases. The CDR3 covers 16 residues. V lost 3 bases and J lost 3; bases outside the gene matches: 4. The germline gives CDR1 SGHTA, CDR2 FQGNSA. CDR3 sequence (DNA): TGTGCCAGCAGCTTTAGCGGGAGGGACTACTACAATGAGCAGTTCTTC. Its protein is CASSFSGRDYYNEQFF.

This chain connects TRBV18 to TRBJ2-2; no clear D. The CDR3 is 13 amino acids. Germline V lookup: CDR1 KGHSH, CDR2 LQKENI. V dropped 3 bases and J dropped 1 base, with 3 bases sitting between them. In DNA form, the CDR3 reads TGTGCCAGCTCACCTAAGAACACCGGGGAGCTGTTTTTT. Amino acids: CASSPKNTGELFF.